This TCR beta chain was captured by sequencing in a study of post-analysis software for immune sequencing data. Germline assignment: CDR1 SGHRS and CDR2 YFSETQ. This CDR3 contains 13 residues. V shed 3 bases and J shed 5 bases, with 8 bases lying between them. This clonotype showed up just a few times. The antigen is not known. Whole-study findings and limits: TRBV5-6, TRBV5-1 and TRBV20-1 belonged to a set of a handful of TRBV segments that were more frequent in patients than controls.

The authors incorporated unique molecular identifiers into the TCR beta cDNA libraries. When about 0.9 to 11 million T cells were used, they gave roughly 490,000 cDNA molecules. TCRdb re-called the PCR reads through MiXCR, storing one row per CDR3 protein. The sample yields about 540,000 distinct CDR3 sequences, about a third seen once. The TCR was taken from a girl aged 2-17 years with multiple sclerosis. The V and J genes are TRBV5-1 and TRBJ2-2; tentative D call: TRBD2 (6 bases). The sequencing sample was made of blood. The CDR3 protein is CASSSGGTGELFF. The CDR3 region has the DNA TGCGCCAGCAGCTCCGGGGGAACCGGGGAGCTGTTTTTT.